This passage covers 21 T cell receptor beta chains from one sample sequenced in a study of shared clonotypes between healthy human individuals. The naive CD8 subset, CD45RO-negative cells positively selected for CCR7, excluded terminally differentiated effector memory CD45RA+ cells. Sequencing used immunoSEQ multiplex PCR; TCRdb keeps in-frame clones, though not all of them. The table records about 2.2 million clones, approximately 92% of them present only once. Sequencing input: naive CD8+ T cells from PBMCs. The receptors here all came from a young man in good health. Some clones in this sample may be carry-over from other donors' samples.

A remark on this clone: The sample carries other DNA sequences with the same CDR3. The chain uses TRBV27 and TRBJ2-5; 11 positions agree with TRBD2. The CDR3 consists of 15 residues. CDR1 is MNHEY, CDR2 SMNVEV, per germline (reference sequence). J was trimmed by 5 bases and V by 6 bases; bases with no gene match: 8. Here the CDR3 reads CASSPLAGGSETQYF. CDR3 nucleotides: TGTGCCAGCAGCCCGCTAGCGGGAGGTTCCGAGACCCAGTACTTC.

The chain couples TRBV6-5 to TRBJ2-1, with a possible D match to TRBD1 (6 bases). V was shortened by 5 bases and J by 2 bases, with 13 bases between the two germline ends. The germline gives CDR1 MNHEY, CDR2 SVGAGI. The CDR3 contains 15 residues. CDR3 in DNA: TGTGCCAGCAGTCTAGACAGGAATACCTACAATGAGCAGTTCTTC. Translating it yields CASSLDRNTYNEQFF.

The rearrangement uses TRBV7-9 and TRBJ2-1, with D unclear. The germline V gene has CDR1 SEHNR and CDR2 FQNEAQ (reference sequence). CDR3 length: 16 amino acids. Trimming took off 5 bases at V and 3 bases at J, with 17 bases between the two ends. CDR3 bases: TGTGCCAGCAGCCCGACCCCCCGACTCGACTACAATGAGCAGTTCTTC. Protein product: CASSPTPRLDYNEQFF.

The chain recombines TRBV15 with TRBJ2-1; D possibly matches TRBD1 or TRBD2 (5 bases each). Trimming shortened V by 6 bases and J by 2 bases, and 5 bases separated the two germline ends. This CDR3 spans 12 amino acids. Germline loops: CDR1 LNHNV, CDR2 YYDKDF (reference sequence). The CDR3 here is CATRGAYNEQFF. CDR3 DNA sequence: TGTGCCACCAGGGGGGCCTACAATGAGCAGTTCTTC.

The chain joins TRBV4-1 to TRBJ2-1; D possibly corresponds to TRBD2 (5 bases). The V end was cut by 1 base, the J end by 6 bases, with 7 bases between. The CDR3 spans 13 residues. Germline CDR1 is MGHRA and CDR2 is YSYEKL. The DNA of the CDR3 is TGCGCCAGCAGCCAAGGGGGAGTCAATGAGCAGTTCTTC. This codes for CASSQGGVNEQFF.

J is TRBJ2-2 and V is TRBV28; D perhaps matches TRBD1 (5 bases). The CDR3 contains 17 residues. Trimming stripped 3 bases from V and 0 bases from J, with 14 bases between. The germline CDR1 and CDR2 sequences are MDHEN and SYDVKM. The CDR3 loop is CASSFRQLHSNTGELFF. In nucleotides, the CDR3 is TGTGCCAGCAGTTTCAGACAGCTACACTCGAACACCGGGGAGCTGTTTTTT.

The rearrangement uses TRBV30 and TRBJ1-2; the D is unclear. CDR1 and CDR2 from the germline V gene are GTSNPN and SVGIG (reference sequence). CDR3 length equals 13 residues. V gave up 4 bases and J gave up 4 bases, with 13 bases separating them. For the CDR3, the DNA is TGTGCCTGGACGGGCAGCTACACCTATGGCTACACCTTC. Translation: CAWTGSYTYGYTF. Full variable domain (missing parts from reference TRBV30 and TRBJ1-2): SQTIHQWPATLVQPVGSPLSLECTVEGTSNPNLYWYRQAAGRGLQLLFYSVGIGQISSEVPQNLSASRPQDRQFILSSKKLLLSDSGFYLCAWTGSYTYGYTFGSGTRLTVV.

The chain links TRBV13 to TRBJ1-2; D may be TRBD1 (5 bases). This CDR3 has 14 residues. CDR1 and CDR2 from the germline V gene are PRHDT and FYEKMQ (reference sequence). V was shortened by 4 bases and J by 4 bases, with 13 bases between the two germline ends. The CDR3 spells CASSSRDLGYGYTF. The CDR3 region has the DNA TGTGCCAGCAGCTCCAGGGACCTAGGCTATGGCTACACCTTC.

The chain recombines TRBV4-1 with TRBJ2-7; D call uncertain. There are 15 residues in the CDR3. The germline gives CDR1 MGHRA, CDR2 YSYEKL. V lost 1 base, J lost 0 bases, and 10 bases lay in between. The CDR3 DNA follows: TGCGCCAGCAGCCAAGTGACGACAAGCTCCTACGAGCAGTACTTC. Protein product: CASSQVTTSSYEQYF.

The CDR3 nucleotides read TGCGCCAGCAGCCAAGCGGCGGGGTTCGGTCAGCCCCAGCATTTT. Its translation: CASSQAAGFGQPQHF. The rearrangement uses TRBV4-1 and TRBJ1-5; D unclear. The CDR3 is 15 amino acids. Germline CDR1 MGHRA, CDR2 YSYEKL. The V and J ends lost 1 base and 6 bases respectively, with 13 bases between them.

The chain has TRBV27 and TRBJ2-5, with 7 bases lining up with TRBD2. V gave up 0 bases and J gave up 0 bases; unmatched junction bases: 4. CDR3 size: 16 residues. Germline CDR1 is MNHEY and CDR2 is SMNVEV (reference sequence). Here the CDR3 reads CASSLSFAGDQETQYF. The DNA for the CDR3 is TGTGCCAGCAGTTTATCGTTTGCGGGAGACCAAGAGACCCAGTACTTC.

This clone has just one count. J is TRBJ2-7 and V is TRBV4-1; TRBD1 matches at 9 bases. This CDR3 is 16 amino acids long. V trimming: 4 bases; J trimming: 3 bases; junction bases outside the gene matches: 10. CDR1 MGHRA and CDR2 YSYEKL come from the germline V gene. The CDR3 sequence is CASSPRAGTGIYEQYF. In nucleotides, the CDR3 is TGCGCCAGCAGCCCGAGGGCCGGGACAGGGATCTACGAGCAGTACTTC.

Concerning this clone: The same CDR3 can be traced to other DNA sequences in this sample. V is TRBV15 and J is TRBJ2-1, with no clear D. The V gene's germline CDR1 is LNHNV and CDR2 YYDKDF (reference sequence). This CDR3 comprises 15 residues. The V and J ends lost 0 bases and 3 bases respectively, with 9 bases between them. Here the CDR3 DNA reads TGTGCCACCAGCAGAGATCGCGGTCTCTACAATGAGCAGTTCTTC. It yields the protein CATSRDRGLYNEQFF.

The gene calls are TRBV13 and TRBJ2-3; 9 bases align to TRBD2. This CDR3 is built from 15 residues. Germline V gives CDR1 PRHDT, CDR2 FYEKMQ (reference sequence). J was trimmed by 4 bases and V by 4 bases; bases with no gene match: 6. CDR3 sequence: CASSSAGGPADTQYF. The CDR3, as DNA: TGTGCCAGCAGCTCTGCGGGAGGGCCCGCAGATACGCAGTATTTT.

The V and J genes are TRBV7-9 and TRBJ2-3; TRBD2 might be the D (6 bases). The V end was cut by 7 bases, the J end by 3 bases, with 17 bases between. Germline V lookup: CDR1 SEHNR, CDR2 FQNEAQ (reference sequence). CDR3 length equals 15 residues. DNA of the CDR3: TGTGCCAGCAACTCGTACTTAGCGGAGACAGATACGCAGTATTTT. The encoded protein is CASNSYLAETDTQYF.

The CDR3 DNA is TGTGCCAGCCTTCCATTGGGGGCGGCCACTGAAGCTTTCTTT. Translated: CASLPLGAATEAFF. The chain has TRBV6-1 and TRBJ1-1; possible D gene TRBD1, 6 bases. Germline assignment: CDR1 MNHNS and CDR2 SASEGT. V lost 8 bases, J lost 4 bases, and 17 bases lay in between. The CDR3 is 14 amino acids.

V usage is TRBV28 and J usage is TRBJ2-2; D is uncertain. The CDR3 has 14 amino acids. V lost 3 bases, J lost 4 bases, and 9 bases lay in between. The germline CDR1 and CDR2 sequences are MDHEN and SYDVKM. DNA of the CDR3: TGTGCCAGCAGTTTTTCCGTCTCCACCGGGGAGCTGTTTTTT. Translating it yields CASSFSVSTGELFF.

J is TRBJ1-1 and V is TRBV19; tentatively, D is TRBD1 (5 bases). This CDR3 contains 14 residues. CDR1 is LNHDA, CDR2 SQIVND, per germline (reference sequence). V lost 3 bases and J 0 bases, leaving 8 bases between the germline ends. CDR3 sequence: CASSMGTVNTEAFF. CDR3 nucleotide sequence: TGTGCCAGTAGTATGGGGACGGTGAACACTGAAGCTTTCTTT.

The chain combines TRBV19 with TRBJ1-2; D not resolved. CDR3 length: 16 amino acids. V dropped 4 bases and J dropped 0 bases, with 15 bases sitting between them. Germline V gene lookup returns CDR1 LNHDA and CDR2 SQIVND (reference sequence). For the CDR3, the DNA is TGTGCCAGTAGTACGCATTGGGGAACAGCTAACTATGGCTACACCTTC. It codes for CASSTHWGTANYGYTF.

A single count supports this clone. The rearrangement joins TRBV27 to TRBJ1-5, with TRBD1 identical over 8 bases. The junction had 19 bases not matched to a gene; V was cut back by 3 bases and J by 12 bases. The CDR3 is 17 amino acids. In germline, CDR1 is MNHEY, CDR2 SMNVEV (reference sequence). This CDR3 reads CASSFSPGQGYGGDQHF. The CDR3 bases are TGTGCCAGCAGTTTCTCCCCCGGACAGGGTTACGGCGGGGACCAGCATTTT.

V is TRBV9 and J is TRBJ2-2, with 11 bases matching TRBD2. Germline trimming cut 5 bases from V and 6 bases from J; bases unmatched to any gene: 18. The CDR3 length is 19 residues. Per germline, CDR1 SGDLS and CDR2 YYNGEE. The chain's CDR3 is CASSPTGTSGPSEPGELFF. In nucleotides, the CDR3 is TGTGCCAGCAGTCCAACCGGGACTAGCGGACCTAGTGAACCCGGGGAGCTGTTTTTT.